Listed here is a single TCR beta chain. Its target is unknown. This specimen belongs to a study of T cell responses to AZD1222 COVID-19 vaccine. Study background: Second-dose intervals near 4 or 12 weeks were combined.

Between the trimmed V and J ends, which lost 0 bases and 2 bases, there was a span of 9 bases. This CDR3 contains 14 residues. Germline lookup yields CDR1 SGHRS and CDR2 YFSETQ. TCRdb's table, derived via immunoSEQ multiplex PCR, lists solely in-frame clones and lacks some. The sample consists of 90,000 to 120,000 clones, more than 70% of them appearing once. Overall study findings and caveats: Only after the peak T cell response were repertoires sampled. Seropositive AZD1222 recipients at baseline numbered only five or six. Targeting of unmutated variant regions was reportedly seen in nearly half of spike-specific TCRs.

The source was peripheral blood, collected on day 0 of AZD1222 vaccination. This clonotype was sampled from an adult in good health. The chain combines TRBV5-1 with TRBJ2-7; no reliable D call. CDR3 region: CASSLATRTYEQYF. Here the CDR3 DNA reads TGCGCCAGCAGCTTGGCTACCAGAACCTACGAGCAGTACTTC.